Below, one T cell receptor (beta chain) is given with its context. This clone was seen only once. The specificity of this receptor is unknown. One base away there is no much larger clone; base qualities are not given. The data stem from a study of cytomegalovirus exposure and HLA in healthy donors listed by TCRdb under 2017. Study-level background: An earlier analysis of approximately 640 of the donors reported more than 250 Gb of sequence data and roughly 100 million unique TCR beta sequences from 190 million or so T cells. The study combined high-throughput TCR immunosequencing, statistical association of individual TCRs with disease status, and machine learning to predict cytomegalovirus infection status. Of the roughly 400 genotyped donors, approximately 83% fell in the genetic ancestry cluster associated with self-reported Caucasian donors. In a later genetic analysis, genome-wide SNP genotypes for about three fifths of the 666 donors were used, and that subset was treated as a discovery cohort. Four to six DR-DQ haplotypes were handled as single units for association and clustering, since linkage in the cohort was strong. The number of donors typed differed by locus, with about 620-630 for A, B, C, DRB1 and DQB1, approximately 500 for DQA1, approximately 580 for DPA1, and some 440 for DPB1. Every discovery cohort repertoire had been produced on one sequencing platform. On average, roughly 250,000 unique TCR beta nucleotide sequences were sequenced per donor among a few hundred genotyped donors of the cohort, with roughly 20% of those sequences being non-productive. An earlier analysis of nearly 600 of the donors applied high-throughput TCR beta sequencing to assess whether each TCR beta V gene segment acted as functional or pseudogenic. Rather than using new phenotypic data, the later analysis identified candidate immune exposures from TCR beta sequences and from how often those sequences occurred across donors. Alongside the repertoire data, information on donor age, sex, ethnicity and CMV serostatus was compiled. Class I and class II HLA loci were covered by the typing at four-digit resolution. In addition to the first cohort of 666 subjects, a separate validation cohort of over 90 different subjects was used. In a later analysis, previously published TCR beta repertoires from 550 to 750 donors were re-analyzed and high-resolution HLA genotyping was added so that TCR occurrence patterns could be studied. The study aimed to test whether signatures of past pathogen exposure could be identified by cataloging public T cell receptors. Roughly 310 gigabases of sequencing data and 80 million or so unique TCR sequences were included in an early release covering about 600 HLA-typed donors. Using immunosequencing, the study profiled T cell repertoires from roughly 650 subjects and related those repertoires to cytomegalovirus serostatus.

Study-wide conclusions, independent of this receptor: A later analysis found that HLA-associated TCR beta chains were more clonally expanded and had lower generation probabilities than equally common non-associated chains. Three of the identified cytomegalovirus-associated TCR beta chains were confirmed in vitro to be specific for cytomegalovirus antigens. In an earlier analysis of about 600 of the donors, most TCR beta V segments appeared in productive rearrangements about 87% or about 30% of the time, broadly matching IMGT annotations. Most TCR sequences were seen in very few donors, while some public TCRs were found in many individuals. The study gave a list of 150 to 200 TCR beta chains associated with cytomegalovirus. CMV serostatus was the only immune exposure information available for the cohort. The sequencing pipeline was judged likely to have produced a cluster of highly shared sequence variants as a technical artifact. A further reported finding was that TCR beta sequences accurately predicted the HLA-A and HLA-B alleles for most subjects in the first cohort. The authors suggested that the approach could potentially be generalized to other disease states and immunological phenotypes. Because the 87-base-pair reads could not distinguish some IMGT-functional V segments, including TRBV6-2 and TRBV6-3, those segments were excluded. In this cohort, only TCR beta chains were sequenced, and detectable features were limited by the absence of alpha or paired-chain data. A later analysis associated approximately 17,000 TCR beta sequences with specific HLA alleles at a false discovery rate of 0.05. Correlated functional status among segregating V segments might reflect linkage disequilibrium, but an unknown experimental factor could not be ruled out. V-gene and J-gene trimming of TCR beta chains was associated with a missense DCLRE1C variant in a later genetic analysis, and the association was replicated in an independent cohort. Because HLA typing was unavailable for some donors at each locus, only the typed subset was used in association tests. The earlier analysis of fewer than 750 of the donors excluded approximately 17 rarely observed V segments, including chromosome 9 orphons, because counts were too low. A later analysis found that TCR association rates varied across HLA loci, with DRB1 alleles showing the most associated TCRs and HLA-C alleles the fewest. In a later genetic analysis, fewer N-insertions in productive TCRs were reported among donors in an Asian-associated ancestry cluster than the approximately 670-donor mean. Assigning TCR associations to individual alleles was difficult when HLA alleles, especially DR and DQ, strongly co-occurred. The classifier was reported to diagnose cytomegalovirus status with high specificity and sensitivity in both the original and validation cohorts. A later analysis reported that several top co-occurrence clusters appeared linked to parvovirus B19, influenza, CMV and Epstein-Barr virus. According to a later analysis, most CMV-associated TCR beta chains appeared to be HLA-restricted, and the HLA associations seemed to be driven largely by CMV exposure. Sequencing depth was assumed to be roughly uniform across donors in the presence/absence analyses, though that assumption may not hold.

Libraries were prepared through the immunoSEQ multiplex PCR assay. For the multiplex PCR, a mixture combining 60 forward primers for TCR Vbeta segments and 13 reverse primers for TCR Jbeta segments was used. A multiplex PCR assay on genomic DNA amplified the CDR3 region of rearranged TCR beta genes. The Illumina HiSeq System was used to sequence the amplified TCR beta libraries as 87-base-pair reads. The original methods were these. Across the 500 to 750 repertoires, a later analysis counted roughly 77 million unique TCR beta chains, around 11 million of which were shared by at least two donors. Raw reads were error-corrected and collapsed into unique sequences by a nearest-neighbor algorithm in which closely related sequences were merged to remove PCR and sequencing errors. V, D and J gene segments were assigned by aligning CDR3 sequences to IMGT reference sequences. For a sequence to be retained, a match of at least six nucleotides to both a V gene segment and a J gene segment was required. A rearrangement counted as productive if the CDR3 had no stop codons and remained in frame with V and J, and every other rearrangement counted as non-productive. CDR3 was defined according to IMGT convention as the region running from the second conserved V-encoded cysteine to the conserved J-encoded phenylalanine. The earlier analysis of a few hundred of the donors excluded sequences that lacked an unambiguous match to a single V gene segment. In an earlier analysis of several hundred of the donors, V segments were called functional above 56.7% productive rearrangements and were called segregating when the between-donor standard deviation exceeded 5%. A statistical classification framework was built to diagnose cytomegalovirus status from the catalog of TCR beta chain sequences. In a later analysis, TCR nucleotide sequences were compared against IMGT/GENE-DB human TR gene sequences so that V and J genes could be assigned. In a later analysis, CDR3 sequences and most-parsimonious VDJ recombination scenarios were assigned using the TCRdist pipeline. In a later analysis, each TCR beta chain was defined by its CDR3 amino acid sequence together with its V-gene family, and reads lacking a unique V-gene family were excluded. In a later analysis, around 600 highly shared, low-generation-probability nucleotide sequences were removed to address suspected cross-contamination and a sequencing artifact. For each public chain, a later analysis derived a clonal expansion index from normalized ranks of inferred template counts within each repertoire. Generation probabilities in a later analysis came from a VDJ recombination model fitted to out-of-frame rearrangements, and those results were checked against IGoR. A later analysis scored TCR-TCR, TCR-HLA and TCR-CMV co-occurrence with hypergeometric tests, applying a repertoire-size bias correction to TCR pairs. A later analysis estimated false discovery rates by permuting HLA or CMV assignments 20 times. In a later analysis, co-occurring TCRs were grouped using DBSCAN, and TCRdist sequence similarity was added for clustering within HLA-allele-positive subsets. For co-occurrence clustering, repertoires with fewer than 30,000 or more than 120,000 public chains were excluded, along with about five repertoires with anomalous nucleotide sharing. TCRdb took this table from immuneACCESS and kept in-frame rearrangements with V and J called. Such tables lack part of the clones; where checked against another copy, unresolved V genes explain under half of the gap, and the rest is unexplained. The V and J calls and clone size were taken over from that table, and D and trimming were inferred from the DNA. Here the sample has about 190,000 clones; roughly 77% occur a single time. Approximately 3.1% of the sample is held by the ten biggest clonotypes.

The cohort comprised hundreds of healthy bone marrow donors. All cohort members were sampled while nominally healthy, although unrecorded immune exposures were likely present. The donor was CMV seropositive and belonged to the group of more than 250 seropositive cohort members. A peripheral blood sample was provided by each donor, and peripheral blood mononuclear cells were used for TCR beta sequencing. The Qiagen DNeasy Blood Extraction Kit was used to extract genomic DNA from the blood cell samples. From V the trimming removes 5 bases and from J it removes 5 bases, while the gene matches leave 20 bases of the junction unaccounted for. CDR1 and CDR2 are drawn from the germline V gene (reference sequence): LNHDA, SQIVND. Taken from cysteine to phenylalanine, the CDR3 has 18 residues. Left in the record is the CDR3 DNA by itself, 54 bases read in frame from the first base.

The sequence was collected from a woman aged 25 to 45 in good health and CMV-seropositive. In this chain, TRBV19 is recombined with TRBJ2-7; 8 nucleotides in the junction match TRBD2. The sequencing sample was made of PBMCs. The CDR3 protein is CASSQNRPGRRGVNEQYF. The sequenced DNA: TGTGCCAGTAGTCAAAACAGACCGGGACGGCGGGGGGTGAACGAGCAGTACTTC.